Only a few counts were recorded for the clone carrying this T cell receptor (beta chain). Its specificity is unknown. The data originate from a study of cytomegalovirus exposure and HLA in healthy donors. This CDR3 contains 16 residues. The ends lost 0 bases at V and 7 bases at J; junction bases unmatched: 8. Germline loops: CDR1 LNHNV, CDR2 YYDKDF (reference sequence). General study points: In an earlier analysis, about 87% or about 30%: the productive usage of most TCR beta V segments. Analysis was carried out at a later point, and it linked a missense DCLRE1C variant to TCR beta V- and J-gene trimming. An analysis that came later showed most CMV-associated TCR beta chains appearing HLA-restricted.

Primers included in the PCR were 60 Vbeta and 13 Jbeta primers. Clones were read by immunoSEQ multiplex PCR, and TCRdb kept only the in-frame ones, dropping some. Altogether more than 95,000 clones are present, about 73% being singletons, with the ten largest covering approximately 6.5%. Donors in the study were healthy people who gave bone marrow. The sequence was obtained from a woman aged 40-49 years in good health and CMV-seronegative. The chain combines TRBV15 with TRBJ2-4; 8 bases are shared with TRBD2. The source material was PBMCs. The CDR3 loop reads CATSRDSSGSRNIQYF. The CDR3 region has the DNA TGTGCCACCAGCAGAGATTCAAGCGGGAGCAGGAACATTCAGTACTTC.